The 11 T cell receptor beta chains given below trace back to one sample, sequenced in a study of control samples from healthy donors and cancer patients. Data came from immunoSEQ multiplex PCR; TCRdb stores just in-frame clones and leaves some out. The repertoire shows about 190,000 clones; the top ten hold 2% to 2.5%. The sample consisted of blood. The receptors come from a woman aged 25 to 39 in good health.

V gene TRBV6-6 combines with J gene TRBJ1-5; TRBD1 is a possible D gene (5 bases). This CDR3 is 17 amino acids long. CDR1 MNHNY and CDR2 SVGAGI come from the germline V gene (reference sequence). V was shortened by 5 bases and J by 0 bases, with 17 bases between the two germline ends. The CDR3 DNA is TGTGCCAGCAGTCCCGCTAGGACACCTCATAGCAATCAGCCCCAGCATTTT. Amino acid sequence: CASSPARTPHSNQPQHF.

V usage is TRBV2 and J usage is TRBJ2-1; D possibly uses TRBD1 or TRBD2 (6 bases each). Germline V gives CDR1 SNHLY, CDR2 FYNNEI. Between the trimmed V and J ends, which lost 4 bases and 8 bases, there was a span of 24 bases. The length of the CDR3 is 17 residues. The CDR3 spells CASSVRGPPAVQYEQFF. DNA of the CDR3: TGTGCCAGCAGTGTACGGGGGCCACCGGCGGTCCAATATGAGCAGTTCTTC.

The DNA for the CDR3 is TGCGCCAGCAGCCTCAGGCATGGGACAGGGGGCCAGCCCCAGCATTTT. Its translation: CASSLRHGTGGQPQHF. The chain carries TRBV4-1 and TRBJ1-5; 12 bases fit TRBD1. Germline assignment: CDR1 MGHRA and CDR2 YSYEKL. J was trimmed by 7 bases and V by 4 bases; bases with no gene match: 8. This CDR3 is 16 amino acids long.

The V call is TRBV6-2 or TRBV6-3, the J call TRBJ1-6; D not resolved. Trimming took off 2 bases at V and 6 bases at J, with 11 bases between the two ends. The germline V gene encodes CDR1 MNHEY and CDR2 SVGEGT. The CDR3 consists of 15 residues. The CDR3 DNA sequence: TGTGCCAGCAGTTACGTTTCGACACCTAATTCACCCCTCCACTTT. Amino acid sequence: CASSYVSTPNSPLHF.

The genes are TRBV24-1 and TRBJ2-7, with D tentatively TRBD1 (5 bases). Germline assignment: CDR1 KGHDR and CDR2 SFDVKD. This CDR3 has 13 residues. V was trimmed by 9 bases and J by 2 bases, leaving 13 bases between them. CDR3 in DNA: TGTGCCACCCAGGGTTATGAGACCTACGAGCAGTACTTC. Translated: CATQGYETYEQYF.

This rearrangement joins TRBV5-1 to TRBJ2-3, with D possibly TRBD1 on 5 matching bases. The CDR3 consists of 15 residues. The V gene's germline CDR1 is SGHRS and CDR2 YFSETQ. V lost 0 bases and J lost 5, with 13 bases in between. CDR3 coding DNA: TGCGCCAGCAGCTTGGGAGGATCTCAGGGAGATACGCAGTATTTT. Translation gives CASSLGGSQGDTQYF.

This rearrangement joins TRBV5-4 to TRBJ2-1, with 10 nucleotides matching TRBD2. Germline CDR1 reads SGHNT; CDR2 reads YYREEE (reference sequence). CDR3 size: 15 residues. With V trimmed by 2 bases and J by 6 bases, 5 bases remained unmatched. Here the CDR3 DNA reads TGTGCCAGCAGCTTATCAGCGGGGGGGCCCAATGAGCAGTTCTTC. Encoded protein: CASSLSAGGPNEQFF.

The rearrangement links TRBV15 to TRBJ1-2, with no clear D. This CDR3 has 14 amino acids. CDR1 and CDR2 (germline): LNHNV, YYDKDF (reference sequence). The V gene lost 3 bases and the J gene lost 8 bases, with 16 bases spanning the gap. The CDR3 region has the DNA TGTGCCACCAGCAGCAAATTAGGACGGCCCGGCTACACCTTC. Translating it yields CATSSKLGRPGYTF.

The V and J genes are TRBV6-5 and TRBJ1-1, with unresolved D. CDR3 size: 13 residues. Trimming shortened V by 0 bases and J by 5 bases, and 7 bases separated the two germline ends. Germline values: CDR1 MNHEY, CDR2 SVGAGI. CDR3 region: CASSYSPDTEAFF. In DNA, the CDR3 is TGTGCCAGCAGTTACTCTCCGGATACTGAAGCTTTCTTT.

The CDR3 nucleotides read TGTGCCAGCAGTTACTCAGCCGGGGGGCTTTCCTCTGAAGCTTTCTTT. It specifies CASSYSAGGLSSEAFF. The genes are TRBV6-5 and TRBJ1-1; D is possibly TRBD1 (6 bases). The CDR3 consists of 16 residues. V lost 0 bases and J 6 bases, leaving 17 bases between the germline ends. Germline CDR1 and CDR2: MNHEY and SVGAGI.

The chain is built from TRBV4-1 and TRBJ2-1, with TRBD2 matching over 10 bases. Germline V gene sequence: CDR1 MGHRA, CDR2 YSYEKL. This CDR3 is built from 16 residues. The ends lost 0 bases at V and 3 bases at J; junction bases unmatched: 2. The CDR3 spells CASSQEQRGGYNEQFF. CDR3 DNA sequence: TGCGCCAGCAGCCAAGAGCAGCGGGGGGGCTACAATGAGCAGTTCTTC.